One and the same sample provided the 21 T cell receptor beta chains below, sequenced in a study of blood T cells in healthy people across ages. A J-beta primer mix and a sample-barcoded 5' primer were used in a second PCR of roughly 6 to 12 cycles. MiXCR, run by TCRdb on the 5' RACE reads, gives a single entry per CDR3 protein. The sample has around 650,000 distinct CDR3 sequences, approximately 40% seen once. The sequencing input was blood. The receptors here all came from a man older than 75 in good health.

Worth noting for this clonotype: The CDR3 does not end in the conserved phenylalanine or tryptophan, so this is likely a read error. The V and J genes are TRBV7-8 and TRBJ2-1; TRBD1 matches at 9 bases. Germline values: CDR1 SGHVS, CDR2 FQNEAQ. This CDR3 contains 16 residues. As DNA, the CDR3 is TGTGCCGGCAGCTCCAGGACAGGGGAAGCCTACAATGAGCAGTTCTCC. Protein: CAGSSRTGEAYNEQFS.

The table lists this clonotype with many counts. The rearrangement links TRBV5-1 to TRBJ2-5, with D possibly matching TRBD2 (7 bases). The CDR3 spans 15 residues. The V gene lost 0 bases and the J gene lost 5 bases, with 14 bases spanning the gap. CDR1 SGHRS and CDR2 YFSETQ come from the germline V gene. The CDR3 is CASSLAPGGLETQYF. The CDR3 nucleotides read TGCGCCAGCAGCTTGGCCCCGGGGGGCCTTGAGACCCAGTACTTC.

This clonotype has at least ten counts. The V and J genes are TRBV3-1 and TRBJ1-2, with D tentatively TRBD1 (5 bases). This CDR3 has 13 amino acids. Germline assignment: CDR1 LGHDT and CDR2 YNNKEL (reference sequence). The V end was cut by 4 bases, the J end by 4 bases, with 10 bases between. The CDR3: CASSPAGLYGYTF. CDR3 bases: TGTGCCAGCAGCCCGGCAGGGCTCTATGGCTACACCTTC.

This clonotype was observed a few times. This chain joins TRBV28 and TRBJ2-1; D gene unclear. Trimming took 4 bases from V and 0 from J, leaving 22 bases between them. Germline values: CDR1 MDHEN, CDR2 SYDVKM. The length of the CDR3 is 19 residues. The CDR3 DNA sequence: TGTGCCAGCAGTTCACGCAGTATGGGTGGGATCAGCTCCTACAATGAGCAGTTCTTC. This sequence encodes CASSSRSMGGISSYNEQFF.

This rearrangement joins TRBV18 to TRBJ2-4; 8 bases match TRBD1. CDR1 and CDR2 (germline): KGHSH, LQKENI. The trim removed 4 bases at V and 1 base at J, leaving 9 bases unmatched. The CDR3 extends over 17 amino acids. The CDR3 DNA follows: TGTGCCAGCTCACGAGTTCGTCAGGGGGCGGCCAAAAACATTCAGTACTTC. Its protein product is CASSRVRQGAAKNIQYF.

The rearrangement joins TRBV7-9 to TRBJ2-3, with 9 bases that match TRBD2. Germline V gene sequence: CDR1 SEHNR, CDR2 FQNEAQ (reference sequence). There are 15 residues in the CDR3. The V gene end was trimmed by 7 bases and the J gene end by 1 base; junction bases not matched to a gene: 6. In nucleotides, the CDR3 is TGTGCCAGCACCCCTATAGCGGGGGGCACAGATACGCAGTATTTT. This codes for CASTPIAGGTDTQYF.

In regard to this clonotype: A read error is possible here, since a much larger clone lies one base away. This chain connects TRBV7-9 to TRBJ2-2; tentatively, D is TRBD1 (5 bases). CDR3 length: 14 residues. Germline assignment: CDR1 SEHNR and CDR2 FQNEAQ (reference sequence). The CDR3 DNA reads as TGTGCCAGCGTGGGGCCGTCGAACACCTGGGAGCTGTTTTTT. Translated: CASVGPSNTWELFF.

V and J are TRBV7-2 and TRBJ1-2, with TRBD1 as a possible D gene (6 bases). Germline-derived CDR1 and CDR2 are SGHTA and FQGNSA. The ends were cut back, 1 base at V and 1 base at J, with 16 bases in the middle. CDR3 length: 17 amino acids. The CDR3: CASSLVGGGAGNYGYTF. In DNA, the CDR3 is TGTGCCAGCAGCTTAGTGGGTGGGGGGGCCGGTAACTATGGCTACACCTTC.

This clonotype was detected a few times. The rearrangement joins TRBV14 to TRBJ2-5; unclear D gene. Trimming pared 4 bases from V and 4 bases from J, leaving 13 bases between. The CDR3 contains 14 residues. Per the germline V gene, CDR1 is SGHDN and CDR2 is FVKESK. Here the CDR3 reads CASSRGPTRETQYF. The CDR3 DNA reads as TGTGCCAGCAGCCGAGGACCAACCAGAGAGACCCAGTACTTC.

The rearrangement uses TRBV6-2 or TRBV6-3 and TRBJ2-7; D is unclear. The germline CDR1 and CDR2 sequences are MNHEY and SVGEGT. CDR3 length: 15 amino acids. V was pared by 3 bases and J by 1 base, with 13 bases between. The CDR3 protein is CASSYNGLASYEQYF. DNA of the CDR3: TGTGCCAGCAGTTATAATGGGCTGGCGTCCTACGAGCAGTACTTC.

The gene calls are TRBV6-6 and TRBJ1-3; D may be TRBD1 (6 bases). The V gene's germline CDR1 is MNHNY and CDR2 SVGAGI (reference sequence). CDR3 length equals 16 residues. The V gene lost 5 bases and the J gene lost 3 bases, with 17 bases spanning the gap. CDR3 nucleotides: TGTGCCAGCAGTAACCAGGGGCCGGCGGGTGGAAACACCATATATTTT. It codes for CASSNQGPAGGNTIYF.

This clonotype turned up a few times. The chain recombines TRBV20-1 with TRBJ2-3, with TRBD2 matching 10 bases. V lost 4 bases and J lost 0; bases outside the gene matches: 7. This CDR3 is built from 16 residues. Germline lookup yields CDR1 DFQATT and CDR2 SNEGSKA (reference sequence). The CDR3 bases are TGCAGTGCTATAGGTAGCGGGGGGTCTAGCACAGATACGCAGTATTTT. This encodes CSAIGSGGSSTDTQYF.

The rearrangement uses TRBV6-5 and TRBJ2-5, with D perhaps TRBD1 (6 bases). CDR1 and CDR2 (germline): MNHEY, SVGAGI. The CDR3 is 15 residues long. Trimming stripped 6 bases from V and 3 bases from J, with 17 bases between. The CDR3 sequence is CASRGAGWLEETQYF. CDR3 in DNA: TGTGCCAGCAGGGGGGCAGGGTGGTTAGAAGAGACCCAGTACTTC.

The rearrangement uses TRBV3-1 and TRBJ2-7; D might be TRBD1 (6 bases). Germline values: CDR1 LGHDT, CDR2 YNNKEL (reference sequence). The germline V and J ends were trimmed by 3 bases and 3 bases, with 12 bases remaining between them. The CDR3 is 14 residues long. CDR3 bases: TGTGCCAGCAGCCACGGACAGAACAGCTACGAGCAGTACTTC. Its translation is CASSHGQNSYEQYF.

The genes are TRBV3-1 and TRBJ2-5, with 10 bases fitting TRBD2. This CDR3 comprises 16 residues. J gave up 11 bases and V 2 bases, and 14 bases lay outside the gene matches. Per the germline V gene, CDR1 is LGHDT and CDR2 is YNNKEL (reference sequence). The CDR3 sequence is CASSQKREGLRNEQYF. In nucleotides, the CDR3 is TGTGCCAGCAGCCAAAAGCGGGAGGGCCTTAGGAATGAGCAGTACTTC.

V and J are TRBV15 and TRBJ2-5, with D tentatively TRBD2 (5 bases). The CDR3 is 13 amino acids. CDR1 and CDR2 from the germline V gene are LNHNV and YYDKDF (reference sequence). V was cut by 2 bases and J by 9 bases, with 13 bases left in between. In DNA, the CDR3 is TGTGCCACCAGCAGACCCCCGGAGGTAGCCCAGTACTTC. This gives the protein CATSRPPEVAQYF. Full variable domain (missing parts from reference TRBV15 and TRBJ2-5): DAMVIQNPRYQVTQFGKPVTLSCSQTLNHNVMYWYQQKSSQAPKLLFHYYDKDFNNEADTPDNFQSRRPNTSFCFLDIRSPGLGDTAMYLCATSRPPEVAQYFGPGTRLLVL.

This clonotype was picked up a small number of times. This chain connects TRBV5-1 to TRBJ2-7; 9 nucleotides agree with TRBD2. V was pared by 0 bases and J by 3 bases, with 4 bases of the junction left unmatched. The CDR3 is 15 amino acids. The germline CDR1 and CDR2 sequences are SGHRS and YFSETQ. CDR3 DNA sequence: TGCGCCAGCAGCTTGGGGACTAGCGTCGGCTACGAGCAGTACTTC. This gives the protein CASSLGTSVGYEQYF.

This clonotype turned up a few times. The chain carries TRBV27 and TRBJ2-3, with TRBD2 matching 14 bases. Germline V gene lookup returns CDR1 MNHEY and CDR2 SMNVEV (reference sequence). J was trimmed by 10 bases and V by 7 bases; bases with no gene match: 7. The CDR3 loop spans 14 amino acids. The CDR3 reads CASTSGLAGEAQYF. The CDR3 DNA reads TGTGCCAGCACTTCGGGACTAGCGGGAGAAGCGCAGTATTTT.

This chain links TRBV20-1 with TRBJ1-2, with a possible D match to TRBD1 (5 bases). Germline V gene lookup returns CDR1 DFQATT and CDR2 SNEGSKA (reference sequence). The CDR3 loop spans 16 amino acids. The germline V and J ends were trimmed by 3 bases and 5 bases, with 22 bases remaining between them. CDR3 nucleotides: TGCAGTGCTAGTAAACTCAACCGCGCGGGGGTATATGGCTACACCTTC. Translated: CSASKLNRAGVYGYTF.

The rearrangement links TRBV7-3 to TRBJ1-2; 8 bases fit TRBD1. CDR1 and CDR2 (germline): SGHTA, FQGTGA. This CDR3 is built from 17 residues. The trim removed 5 bases at V and 1 base at J, leaving 12 bases unmatched. Here the CDR3 reads CASSPGQGGRLNYGYTF. The DNA of the CDR3 is TGTGCCAGCAGCCCCGGACAGGGCGGGAGACTTAACTATGGCTACACCTTC.

The CDR3, as DNA: TGTGCCAGGGGGGGGCTCGACGAGCAGTACTTC. This codes for CARGGLDEQYF. The J gene is TRBJ2-7, the V gene TRBV2; weak D call: TRBD2 (7 bases). Trimming took off 9 bases at V and 5 bases at J, with 11 bases between the two ends. Germline V gene data show CDR1 as SNHLY and CDR2 as FYNNEI. CDR3 size: 11 residues.